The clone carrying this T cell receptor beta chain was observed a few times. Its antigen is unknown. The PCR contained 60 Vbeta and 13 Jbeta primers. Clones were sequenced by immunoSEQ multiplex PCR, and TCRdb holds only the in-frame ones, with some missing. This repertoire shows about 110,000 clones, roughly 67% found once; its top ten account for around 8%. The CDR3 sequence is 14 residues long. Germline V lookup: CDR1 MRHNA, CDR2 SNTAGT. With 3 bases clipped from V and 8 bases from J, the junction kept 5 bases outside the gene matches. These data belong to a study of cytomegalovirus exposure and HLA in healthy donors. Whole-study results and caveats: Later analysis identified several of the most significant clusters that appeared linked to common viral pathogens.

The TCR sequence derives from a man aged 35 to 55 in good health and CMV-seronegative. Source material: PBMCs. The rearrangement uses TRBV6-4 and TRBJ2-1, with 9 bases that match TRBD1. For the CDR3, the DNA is TGTGCCAGCAGTGAAGGACAGGGGCACGATGAGCAGTTCTTC. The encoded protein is CASSEGQGHDEQFF.